This TCR beta chain was recorded in a study of cytomegalovirus exposure and HLA in healthy donors. CDR1 and CDR2 (germline): SGHTA, FQGNSA. V lost 7 bases and J lost 1, with 13 bases in between. CDR3 length: 15 residues. This PCR relied on a set of 60 Vbeta primers and 13 Jbeta primers. Sequencing was performed with immunoSEQ multiplex PCR; in TCRdb, only in-frame clones are kept and a portion is missing. This sample has 95,000 to 100,000 clones, with roughly 85% found just once. The sample comprised PBMCs. This sequence originates from a young man in good health and CMV-seronegative. V and J are TRBV7-2 and TRBJ2-2, with D possibly matching TRBD1 (6 bases). This CDR3 is CASTLGQMNTGELFF. In nucleotides, the CDR3 is TGTGCCAGCACCCTAGGACAGATGAACACCGGGGAGCTGTTTTTT.